This entry describes one T cell receptor (beta chain). Its antigen remains unidentified. This same CDR3 is encoded by further DNA sequences in the sample. There were likely unrecorded immune exposures, though donors were nominally healthy when sampled. The source of the sample is a study of cytomegalovirus exposure and HLA in healthy donors. General study findings and limits: Judged likely to be a sequencing artifact was a cluster of highly shared sequence variants.

With 60 Vbeta and 13 Jbeta primers, the PCR was carried out. Assay used: immunoSEQ multiplex PCR; TCRdb lists only in-frame clones, some missing. Of about 130,000 clones detected, over 60% appear once; the ten largest clones hold just over 1%. This receptor was obtained from a human donor in good health. Sequenced: PBMCs.

The DNA of the CDR3 is TGTGCCAGCAGTTTGGGGAGAGATCAGCCCCAGCATTTT. As protein: CASSLGRDQPQHF. The chain combines TRBV27 with TRBJ1-5; D unclear. The CDR3 covers 13 residues. Germline V gene data show CDR1 as MNHEY and CDR2 as SMNVEV (reference sequence). V gave up 3 bases and J gave up 5 bases, with 8 bases separating them.